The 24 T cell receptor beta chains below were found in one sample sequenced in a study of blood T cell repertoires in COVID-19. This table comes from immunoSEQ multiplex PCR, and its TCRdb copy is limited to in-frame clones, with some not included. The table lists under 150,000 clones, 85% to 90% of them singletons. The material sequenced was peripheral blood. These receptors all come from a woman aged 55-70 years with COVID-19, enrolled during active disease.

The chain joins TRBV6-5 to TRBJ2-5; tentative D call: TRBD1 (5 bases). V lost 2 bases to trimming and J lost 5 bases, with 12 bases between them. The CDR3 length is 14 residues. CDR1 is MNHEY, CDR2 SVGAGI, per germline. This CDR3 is CASSYTTGEETQYF. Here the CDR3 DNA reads TGTGCCAGCAGTTACACAACAGGAGAGGAGACCCAGTACTTC.

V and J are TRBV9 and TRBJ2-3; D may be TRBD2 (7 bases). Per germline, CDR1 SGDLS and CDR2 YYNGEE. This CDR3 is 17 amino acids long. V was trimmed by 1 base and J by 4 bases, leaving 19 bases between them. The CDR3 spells CASSVSTSQGIPDTQYF. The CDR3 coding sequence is TGTGCCAGCAGCGTATCGACTAGCCAGGGGATTCCAGATACGCAGTATTTT.

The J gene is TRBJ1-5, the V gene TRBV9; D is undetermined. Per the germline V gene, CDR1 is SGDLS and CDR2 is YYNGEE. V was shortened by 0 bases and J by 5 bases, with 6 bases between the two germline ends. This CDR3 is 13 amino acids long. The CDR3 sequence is CASSVDNDQPQHF. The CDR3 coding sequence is TGTGCCAGCAGCGTAGATAATGATCAGCCCCAGCATTTT.

CDR3 residues: CASREWGGPGTNEKLFF. The CDR3 DNA is TGTGCCAGCAGGGAATGGGGAGGGCCAGGAACTAATGAAAAACTGTTTTTT. V gene TRBV6-1 combines with J gene TRBJ1-4; D gene unclear. There are 17 residues in the CDR3. The V gene's germline CDR1 is MNHNS and CDR2 SASEGT. V dropped 6 bases and J dropped 1 base, with 18 bases sitting between them.

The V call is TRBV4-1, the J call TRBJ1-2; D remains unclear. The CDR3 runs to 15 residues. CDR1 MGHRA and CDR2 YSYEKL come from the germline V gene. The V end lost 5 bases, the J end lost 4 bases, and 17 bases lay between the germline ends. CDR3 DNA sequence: TGCGCCAGCAGCTACAATCGGGTGGCAACCTATGGCTACACCTTC. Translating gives CASSYNRVATYGYTF.

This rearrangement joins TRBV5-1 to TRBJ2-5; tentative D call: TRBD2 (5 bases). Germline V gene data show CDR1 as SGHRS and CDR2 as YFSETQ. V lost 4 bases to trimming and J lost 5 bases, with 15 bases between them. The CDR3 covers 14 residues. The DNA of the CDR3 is TGCGCCAGCAGCGTGGAGGCAGGCCCTGAGACCCAGTACTTC. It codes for CASSVEAGPETQYF.

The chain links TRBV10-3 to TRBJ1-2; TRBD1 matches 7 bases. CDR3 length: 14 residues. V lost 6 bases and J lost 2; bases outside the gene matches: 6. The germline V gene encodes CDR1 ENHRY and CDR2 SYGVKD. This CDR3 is CAISGQASNYGYTF. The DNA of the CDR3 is TGTGCCATCAGCGGACAGGCCAGCAACTATGGCTACACCTTC.

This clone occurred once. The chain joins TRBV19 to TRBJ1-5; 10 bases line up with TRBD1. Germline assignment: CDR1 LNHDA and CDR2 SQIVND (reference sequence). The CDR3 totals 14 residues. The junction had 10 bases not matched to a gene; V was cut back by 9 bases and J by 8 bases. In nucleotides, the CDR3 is TGTGCCAGCGCTGGACAGGGGGGTTTAGAGCCCCAGCATTTT. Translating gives CASAGQGGLEPQHF. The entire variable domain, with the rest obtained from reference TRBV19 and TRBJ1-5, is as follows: DGGITQSPKYLFRKEGQNVTLSCEQNLNHDAMYWYRQDPGQGLRLIYYSQIVNDFQKGDIAEGYSVSREKKESFPLTVTSAQKNPTAFYLCASAGQGGLEPQHFGDGTRLSIL.

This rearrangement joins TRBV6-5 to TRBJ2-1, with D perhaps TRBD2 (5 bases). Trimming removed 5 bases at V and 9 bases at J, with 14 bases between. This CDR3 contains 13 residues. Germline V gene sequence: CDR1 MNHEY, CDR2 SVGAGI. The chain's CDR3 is CASSHGAASEQFF. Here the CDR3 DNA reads TGTGCCAGCAGTCACGGAGCGGCTAGTGAGCAGTTCTTC.

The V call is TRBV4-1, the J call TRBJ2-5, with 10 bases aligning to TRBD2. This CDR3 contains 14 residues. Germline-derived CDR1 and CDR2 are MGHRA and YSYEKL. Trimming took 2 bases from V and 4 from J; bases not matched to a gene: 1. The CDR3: CASSQRTSGETQYF. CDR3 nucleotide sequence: TGCGCCAGCAGCCAAAGGACTAGCGGAGAGACCCAGTACTTC.

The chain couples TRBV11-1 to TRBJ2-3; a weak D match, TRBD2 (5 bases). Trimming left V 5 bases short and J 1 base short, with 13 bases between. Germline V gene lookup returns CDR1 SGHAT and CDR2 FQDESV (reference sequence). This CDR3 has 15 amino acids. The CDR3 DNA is TGTGCCAGCAGCACACCTCGGGGAGGCACAGATACGCAGTATTTT. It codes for CASSTPRGGTDTQYF. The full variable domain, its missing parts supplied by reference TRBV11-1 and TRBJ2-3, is EAEVAQSPRYKITEKSQAVAFWCDPISGHATLYWYRQILGQGPELLVQFQDESVVDDSQLPKDRFSAERLKGVDSTLKIQPAELGDSAMYLCASSTPRGGTDTQYFGPGTRLTVL.

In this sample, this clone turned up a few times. In DNA, the CDR3 is TGTGCCAGTAGCACACTGAAGGCGGGGGTCAGTCAGCCCCAGCATTTT. Amino acids: CASSTLKAGVSQPQHF. The V and J genes are TRBV19 and TRBJ1-5; possible D gene TRBD1, 5 bases. The germline V gene encodes CDR1 LNHDA and CDR2 SQIVND (reference sequence). The CDR3 has 16 amino acids. Between the trimmed V and J ends, which lost 6 bases and 6 bases, there was a span of 21 bases. The whole variable domain, remainder taken from reference TRBV19 and TRBJ1-5, is DGGITQSPKYLFRKEGQNVTLSCEQNLNHDAMYWYRQDPGQGLRLIYYSQIVNDFQKGDIAEGYSVSREKKESFPLTVTSAQKNPTAFYLCASSTLKAGVSQPQHFGDGTRLSIL.

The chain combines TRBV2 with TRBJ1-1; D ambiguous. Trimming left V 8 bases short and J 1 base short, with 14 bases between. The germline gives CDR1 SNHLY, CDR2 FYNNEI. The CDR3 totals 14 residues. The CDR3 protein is CASREGRGNTEAFF. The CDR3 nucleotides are TGTGCCAGCCGGGAAGGGAGAGGGAACACTGAAGCTTTCTTT.

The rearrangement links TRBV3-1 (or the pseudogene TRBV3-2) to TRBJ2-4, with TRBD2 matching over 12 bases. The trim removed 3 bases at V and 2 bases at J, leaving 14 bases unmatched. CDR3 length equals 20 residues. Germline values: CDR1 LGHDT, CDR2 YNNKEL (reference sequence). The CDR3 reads CASSQDVLAGGPLTKNIQYF. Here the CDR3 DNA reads TGTGCCAGCAGCCAGGACGTTCTAGCGGGGGGGCCTCTGACCAAAAACATTCAGTACTTC.

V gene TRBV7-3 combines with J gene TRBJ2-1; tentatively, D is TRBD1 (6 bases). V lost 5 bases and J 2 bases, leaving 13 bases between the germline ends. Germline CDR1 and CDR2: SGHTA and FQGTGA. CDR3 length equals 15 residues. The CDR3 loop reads CASSPGAGAYNEQFF. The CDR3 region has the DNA TGTGCCAGCAGCCCAGGGGCAGGGGCCTACAATGAGCAGTTCTTC.

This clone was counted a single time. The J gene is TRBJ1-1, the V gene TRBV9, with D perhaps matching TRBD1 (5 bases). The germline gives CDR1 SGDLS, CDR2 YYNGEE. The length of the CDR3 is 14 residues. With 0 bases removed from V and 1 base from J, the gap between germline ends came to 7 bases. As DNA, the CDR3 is TGTGCCAGCAGCGTAGATGGACAGAACACTGAAGCTTTCTTT. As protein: CASSVDGQNTEAFF.

For the CDR3, the DNA is TGTGCCAGTAGTTCGGGCGGGGTCAACCGGAGGGCTGAAGCTTTCTTT. It codes for CASSSGGVNRRAEAFF. This sequence joins TRBV19 and TRBJ1-1; D remains ambiguous. Trimming took 5 bases from V and 6 from J, leaving 22 bases between them. The CDR3 covers 16 residues. The germline CDR1 and CDR2 sequences are LNHDA and SQIVND (reference sequence).

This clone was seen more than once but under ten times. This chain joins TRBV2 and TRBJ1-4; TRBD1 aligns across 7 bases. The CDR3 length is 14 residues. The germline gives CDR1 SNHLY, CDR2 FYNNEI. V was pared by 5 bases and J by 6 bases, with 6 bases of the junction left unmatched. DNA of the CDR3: TGTGCCAGCAGTACCGACAGGGACGATGAAAAACTGTTTTTT. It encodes CASSTDRDDEKLFF.

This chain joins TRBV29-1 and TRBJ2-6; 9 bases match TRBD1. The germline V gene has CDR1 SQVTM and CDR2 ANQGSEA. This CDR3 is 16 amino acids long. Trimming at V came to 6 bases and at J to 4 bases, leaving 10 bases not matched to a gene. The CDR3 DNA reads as TGCAGCGTGAAGGACAGGGGATCGATCGGGGCCAACGTCCTGACTTTC. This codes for CSVKDRGSIGANVLTF.

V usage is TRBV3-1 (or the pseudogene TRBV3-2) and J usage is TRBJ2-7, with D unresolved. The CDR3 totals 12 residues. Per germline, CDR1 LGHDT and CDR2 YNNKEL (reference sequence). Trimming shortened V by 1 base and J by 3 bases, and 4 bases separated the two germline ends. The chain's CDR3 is CASSQVVYEQYF. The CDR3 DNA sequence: TGTGCCAGCAGCCAAGTAGTCTACGAGCAGTACTTC.

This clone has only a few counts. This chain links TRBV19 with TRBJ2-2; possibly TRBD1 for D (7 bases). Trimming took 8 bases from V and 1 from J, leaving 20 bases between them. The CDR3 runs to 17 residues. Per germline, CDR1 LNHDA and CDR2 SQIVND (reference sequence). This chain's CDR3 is CASGRGLDRVNTGELFF. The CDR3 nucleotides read TGTGCCAGTGGACGGGGGCTAGACAGGGTGAACACCGGGGAGCTGTTTTTT. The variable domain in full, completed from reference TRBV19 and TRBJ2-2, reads DGGITQSPKYLFRKEGQNVTLSCEQNLNHDAMYWYRQDPGQGLRLIYYSQIVNDFQKGDIAEGYSVSREKKESFPLTVTSAQKNPTAFYLCASGRGLDRVNTGELFFGEGSRLTVL.

The CDR3 sequence: CASSLVASGGAYNEQFF. The CDR3 nucleotides are TGTGCCAGCAGCTTAGTGGCTAGCGGGGGGGCGTACAATGAGCAGTTCTTC. The chain is built from TRBV7-8 and TRBJ2-1; 12 bases match TRBD2. Germline V CDR1 and CDR2: SGHVS, FQNEAQ. Trimming took 1 base from V and 4 from J; bases not matched to a gene: 5. This CDR3 spans 17 amino acids.

For the CDR3, the DNA is TGTGCCAGCAGTTCCTCCAGGGCACCCTATGGCTACACCTTC. Translated: CASSSSRAPYGYTF. This chain connects TRBV27 to TRBJ1-2, with TRBD1 as a possible D gene (5 bases). The germline gives CDR1 MNHEY, CDR2 SMNVEV (reference sequence). CDR3 length: 14 residues. Trimming stripped 4 bases from V and 4 bases from J, with 13 bases between.

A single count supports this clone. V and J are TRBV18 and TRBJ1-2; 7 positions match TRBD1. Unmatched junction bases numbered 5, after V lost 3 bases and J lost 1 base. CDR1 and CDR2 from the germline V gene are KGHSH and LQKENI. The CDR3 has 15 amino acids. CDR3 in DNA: TGTGCCAGCTCACCCGACAGGGTAGATAACTATGGCTACACCTTC. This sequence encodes CASSPDRVDNYGYTF.